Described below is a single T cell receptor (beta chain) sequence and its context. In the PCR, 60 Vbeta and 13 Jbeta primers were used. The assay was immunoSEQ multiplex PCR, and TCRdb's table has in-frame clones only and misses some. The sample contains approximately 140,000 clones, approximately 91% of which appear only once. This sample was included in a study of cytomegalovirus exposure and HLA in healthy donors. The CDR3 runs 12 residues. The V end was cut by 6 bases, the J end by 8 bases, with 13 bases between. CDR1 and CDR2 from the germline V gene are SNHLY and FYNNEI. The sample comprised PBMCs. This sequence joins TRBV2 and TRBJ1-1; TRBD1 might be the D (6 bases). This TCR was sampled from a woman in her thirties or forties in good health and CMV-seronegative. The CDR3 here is CASSRTAREAFF. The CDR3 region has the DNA TGTGCCAGCAGCCGGACAGCCCGAGAAGCTTTCTTT.